This T cell receptor (beta chain) was found in a study of blood T cell repertoires in COVID-19. Profiling relied on immunoSEQ multiplex PCR, and the TCRdb table lists in-frame clones only, not all of them. Among some 130,000 clones listed, 84% were seen once. Germline V gives CDR1 SGHAT, CDR2 FQNNGV. The CDR3 extends over 15 amino acids. The ends lost 0 bases at V and 10 bases at J; junction bases unmatched: 4. The chain combines TRBV11-2 with TRBJ1-6; the match to TRBD1 covers 9 bases. Specimen: PBMCs or T cells enriched from blood (not recorded which). This sequence was found in a man aged 35 to 55 with acute COVID-19. The DNA of the CDR3 is TGTGCCAGCAGCTTAGAAGGGACAGGGAACTCACCCCTCCACTTT. Protein sequence: CASSLEGTGNSPLHF.